This passage covers 2 T cell receptor beta chains from one sample sequenced in a study of blood T cell repertoires in COVID-19. The table came from immunoSEQ multiplex PCR; TCRdb's copy has only in-frame clones and leaves some out. The top ten clones hold about 51% of a sample with 25,000 to 35,000 clones, about 88% of them seen once. The sequenced material came from peripheral blood. Receptor source: a human donor with acute or convalescent COVID-19. The donor label of this sample is uncertain.

This chain connects TRBV19 to TRBJ2-5; 11 nucleotides line up with TRBD1. The CDR3 is made up of 15 amino acids. Germline CDR1 LNHDA, CDR2 SQIVND (reference sequence). V shed 7 bases and J 1 base; nucleotides not matched to a gene: 5. CDR3 sequence (DNA): TGTGCCAGTAACCGAGGGACAGGGGGCCAAGAGACCCAGTACTTC. This codes for CASNRGTGGQETQYF.

The chain joins TRBV27 to TRBJ1-1, with a weak D call TRBD1 (5 bases). From germline, CDR1 is MNHEY and CDR2 SMNVEV (reference sequence). Trimming pared 4 bases from V and 4 bases from J, leaving 13 bases between. The CDR3 totals 14 residues. The CDR3 sequence is CASSSPGGFTEAFF. CDR3 in DNA: TGTGCCAGCAGTTCGCCCGGGGGTTTCACTGAAGCTTTCTTT.